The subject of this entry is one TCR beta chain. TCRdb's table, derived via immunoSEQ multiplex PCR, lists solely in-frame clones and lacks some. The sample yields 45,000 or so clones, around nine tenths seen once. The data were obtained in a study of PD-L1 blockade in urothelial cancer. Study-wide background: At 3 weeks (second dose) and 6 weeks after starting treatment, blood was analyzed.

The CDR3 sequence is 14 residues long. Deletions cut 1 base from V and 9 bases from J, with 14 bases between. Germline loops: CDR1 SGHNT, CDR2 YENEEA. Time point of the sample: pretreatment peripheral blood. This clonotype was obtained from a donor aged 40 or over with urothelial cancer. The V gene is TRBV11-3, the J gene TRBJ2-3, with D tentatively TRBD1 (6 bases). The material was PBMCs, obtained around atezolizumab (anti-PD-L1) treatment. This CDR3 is CASSLGWTVRTQYF. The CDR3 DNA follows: TGTGCCAGCAGCTTAGGGTGGACAGTTCGGACGCAGTATTTT.